The present T cell receptor (beta chain) was sequenced within a study of spatial heterogeneity in lung cancer. Across the whole study: Detected sequences consistently included more beta-chain ones than alpha-chain ones. Study-wide findings and caveats: Tallies of expanded TCRs, which were sorted into ubiquitous and regional groups, correlated with counts of ubiquitous and regional nonsynonymous mutations, respectively. For expanded intratumoral alpha and beta TCRs, counts tracked tumor mutation counts.

This clonotype occurred many times. The antigen is undetermined. Unique molecular identifiers tagged every individual TCR cDNA molecule. MiXCR was run by TCRdb on the 5' RACE reads, yielding one entry per CDR3 protein. The table lists around 4,900 distinct CDR3 sequences, approximately 7% of them singletons. The V gene lost 6 bases and the J gene lost 5 bases, with 7 bases spanning the gap. The germline V gene encodes CDR1 MNHEY and CDR2 SVGAGI. The CDR3 loop spans 12 amino acids. Time point meaning: sample taken at primary tumor resection. Researchers sequenced whole RNA taken from tumor, nontumor lung or frozen PBMC without sorting.

The sequencing used lung tumor tissue, collected at surgery. This chain links TRBV6-5 with TRBJ2-2; D is undetermined. The receptor's source is a male donor with early-stage non-small cell lung cancer. CDR3 residues: CASRKVTGELFF. CDR3 DNA sequence: TGTGCCAGCAGGAAAGTAACCGGGGAGCTGTTTTTT.